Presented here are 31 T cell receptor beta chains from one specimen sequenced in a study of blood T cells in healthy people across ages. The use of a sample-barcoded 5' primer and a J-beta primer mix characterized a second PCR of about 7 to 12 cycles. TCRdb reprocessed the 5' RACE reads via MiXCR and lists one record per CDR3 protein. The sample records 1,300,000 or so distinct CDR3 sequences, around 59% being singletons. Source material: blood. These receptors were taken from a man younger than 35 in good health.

CDR3 residues: CSVGDRGGVNTEAFF. CDR3 nucleotide sequence: TGCAGCGTTGGGGATCGCGGAGGAGTAAACACTGAAGCTTTCTTT. The chain combines TRBV29-1 with TRBJ1-1; D not resolved. V lost 4 bases, J lost 2 bases, and 17 bases lay in between. The CDR3 is 15 residues long. Per the germline V gene, CDR1 is SQVTM and CDR2 is ANQGSEA. The whole variable domain, remainder taken from reference TRBV29-1 and TRBJ1-1, is SAVISQKPSRDICQRGTSLTIQCQVDSQVTMMFWYRQQPGQSLTLIATANQGSEATYESGFVIDKFPISRPNLTFSTLTVSNMSPEDSSIYLCSVGDRGGVNTEAFFGQGTRLTVV.

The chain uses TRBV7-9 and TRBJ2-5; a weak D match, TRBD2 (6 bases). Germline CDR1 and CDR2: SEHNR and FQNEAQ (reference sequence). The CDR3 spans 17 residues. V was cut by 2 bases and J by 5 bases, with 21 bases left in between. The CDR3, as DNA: TGTGCCAGCAGCTTAATAGGGGCAGGGAGGAGGTCGGAGACCCAGTACTTC. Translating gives CASSLIGAGRRSETQYF. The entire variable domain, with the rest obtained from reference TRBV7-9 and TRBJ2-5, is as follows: DTGVSQNPRHKITKRGQNVTFRCDPISEHNRLYWYRQTLGQGPEFLTYFQNEAQLEKSRLLSDRFSAERPKGSFSTLEIQRTEQGDSAMYLCASSLIGAGRRSETQYFGPGTRLLVL.

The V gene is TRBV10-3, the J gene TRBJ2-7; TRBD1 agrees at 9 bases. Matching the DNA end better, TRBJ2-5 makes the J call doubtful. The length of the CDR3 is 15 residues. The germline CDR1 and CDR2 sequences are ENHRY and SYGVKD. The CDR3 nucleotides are TGTGCCATCAGTACGGGACAGGGCCACCAAGAGACCCAGTACTTC. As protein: CAISTGQGHQETQYF.

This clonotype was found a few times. The CDR3 loop reads CASSNSGIPRNEQFF. CDR3 nucleotide sequence: TGTGCCAGCAGTAATAGCGGGATCCCGAGGAATGAGCAGTTCTTC. This sequence joins TRBV12-3 or TRBV12-4 and TRBJ2-1, with 8 bases identical to TRBD2. The CDR3 has 15 amino acids. V dropped 5 bases and J dropped 7; count of bases not matched to a gene: 10.

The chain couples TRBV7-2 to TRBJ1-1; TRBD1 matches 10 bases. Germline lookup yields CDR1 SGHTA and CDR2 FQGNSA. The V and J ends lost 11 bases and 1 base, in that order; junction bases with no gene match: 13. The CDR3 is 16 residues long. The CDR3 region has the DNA TGTGCCGGCAACAACTGGGGACAGGGGAGGAACACTGAAGCTTTCTTT. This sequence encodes CAGNNWGQGRNTEAFF.

The CDR3 loop reads CASSPGLAVADTQYF. The CDR3 nucleotides are TGTGCCAGTAGTCCGGGACTAGCGGTCGCAGATACGCAGTATTTT. The V call is TRBV19, the J call TRBJ2-3; 11 nucleotides line up with TRBD2. The germline V gene encodes CDR1 LNHDA and CDR2 SQIVND (reference sequence). V dropped 5 bases and J dropped 4; count of bases not matched to a gene: 5. The length of the CDR3 is 15 residues.

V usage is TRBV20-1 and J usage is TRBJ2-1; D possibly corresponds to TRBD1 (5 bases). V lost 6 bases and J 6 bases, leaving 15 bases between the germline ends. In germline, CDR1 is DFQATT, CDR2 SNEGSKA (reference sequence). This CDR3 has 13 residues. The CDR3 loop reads CSANLITGNEQFF. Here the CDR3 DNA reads TGCAGTGCGAACCTAATTACAGGCAATGAGCAGTTCTTC.

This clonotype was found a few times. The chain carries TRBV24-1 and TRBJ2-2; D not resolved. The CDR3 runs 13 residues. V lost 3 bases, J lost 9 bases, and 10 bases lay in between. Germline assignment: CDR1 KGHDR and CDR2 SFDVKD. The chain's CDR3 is CATSDPGRRELFF. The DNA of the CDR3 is TGTGCCACCAGTGATCCTGGTCGTAGGGAGCTGTTTTTT.

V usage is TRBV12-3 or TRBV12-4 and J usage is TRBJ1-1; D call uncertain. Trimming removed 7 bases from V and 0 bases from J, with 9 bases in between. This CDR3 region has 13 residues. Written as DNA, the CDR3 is TGTGCCAGCACCCTCCCCATGAACACTGAAGCTTTCTTT. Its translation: CASTLPMNTEAFF.

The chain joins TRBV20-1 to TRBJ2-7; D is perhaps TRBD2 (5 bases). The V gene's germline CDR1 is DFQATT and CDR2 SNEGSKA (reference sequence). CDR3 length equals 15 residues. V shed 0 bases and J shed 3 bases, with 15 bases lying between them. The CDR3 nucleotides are TGCAGTGCTAGAGATGGGGAGCGGCCCTTCTACGAGCAGTACTTC. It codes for CSARDGERPFYEQYF.

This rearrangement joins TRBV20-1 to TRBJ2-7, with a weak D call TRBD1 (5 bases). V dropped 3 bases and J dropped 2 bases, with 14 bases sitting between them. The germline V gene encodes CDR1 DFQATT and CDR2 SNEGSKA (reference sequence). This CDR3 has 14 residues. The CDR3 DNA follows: TGCAGTGCTAGTCGGCCAGGGCGACCCTACGAGCAGTACTTC. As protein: CSASRPGRPYEQYF.

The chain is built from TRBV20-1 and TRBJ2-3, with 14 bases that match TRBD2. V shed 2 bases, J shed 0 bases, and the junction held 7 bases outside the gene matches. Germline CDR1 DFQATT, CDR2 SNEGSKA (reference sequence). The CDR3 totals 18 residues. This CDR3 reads CSARSGTSGGPSTDTQYF. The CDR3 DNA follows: TGCAGTGCTAGAAGTGGGACTAGCGGGGGCCCTAGCACAGATACGCAGTATTTT.

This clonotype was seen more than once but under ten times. CDR3 residues: CASTRLGPSTDTQYF. The CDR3 region has the DNA TGTGCCAGCACCCGACTAGGCCCAAGCACAGATACGCAGTATTTT. The genes are TRBV6-6 and TRBJ2-3; TRBD2 is a possible D gene (6 bases). This CDR3 is built from 15 residues. Deletions cut 7 bases from V and 0 bases from J, with 14 bases between. Germline-derived CDR1 and CDR2 are MNHNY and SVGAGI (reference sequence).

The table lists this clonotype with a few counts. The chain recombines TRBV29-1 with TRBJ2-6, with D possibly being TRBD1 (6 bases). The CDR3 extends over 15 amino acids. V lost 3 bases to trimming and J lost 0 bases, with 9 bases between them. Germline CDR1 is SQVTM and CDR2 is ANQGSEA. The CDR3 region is CSVEGTTSGANVLTF. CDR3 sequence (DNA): TGCAGCGTTGAGGGGACAACCTCTGGGGCCAACGTCCTGACTTTC.

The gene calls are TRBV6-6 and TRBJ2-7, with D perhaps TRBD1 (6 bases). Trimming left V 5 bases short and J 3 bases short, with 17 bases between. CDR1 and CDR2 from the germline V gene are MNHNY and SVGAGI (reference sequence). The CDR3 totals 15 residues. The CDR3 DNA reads TGTGCCAGCAGTACCCGAACAGGGTTCTTCTACGAGCAGTACTTC. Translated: CASSTRTGFFYEQYF.

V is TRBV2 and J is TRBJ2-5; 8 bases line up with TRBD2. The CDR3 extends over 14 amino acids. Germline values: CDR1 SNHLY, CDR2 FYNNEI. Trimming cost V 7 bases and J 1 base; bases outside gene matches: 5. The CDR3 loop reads CASILRGGQETQYF. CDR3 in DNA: TGTGCCAGCATCCTACGGGGGGGCCAAGAGACCCAGTACTTC.

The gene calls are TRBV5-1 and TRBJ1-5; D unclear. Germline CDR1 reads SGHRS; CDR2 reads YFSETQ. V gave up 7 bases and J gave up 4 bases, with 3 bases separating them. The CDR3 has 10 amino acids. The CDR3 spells CASPNQPQHF. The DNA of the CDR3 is TGCGCCAGCCCGAATCAGCCCCAGCATTTT. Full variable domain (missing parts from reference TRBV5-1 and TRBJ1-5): KAGVTQTPRYLIKTRGQQVTLSCSPISGHRSVSWYQQTPGQGLQFLFEYFSETQRNKGNFPGRFSGRQFSNSRSEMNVSTLELGDSALYLCASPNQPQHFGDGTRLSIL.

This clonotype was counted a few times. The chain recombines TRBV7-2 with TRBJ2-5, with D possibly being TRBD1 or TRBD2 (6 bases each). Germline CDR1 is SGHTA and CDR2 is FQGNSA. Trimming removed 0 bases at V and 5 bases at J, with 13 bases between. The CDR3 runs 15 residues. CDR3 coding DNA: TGTGCCAGCAGCTTAGCAAGAGGGGGGAGGGAGACCCAGTACTTC. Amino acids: CASSLARGGRETQYF.

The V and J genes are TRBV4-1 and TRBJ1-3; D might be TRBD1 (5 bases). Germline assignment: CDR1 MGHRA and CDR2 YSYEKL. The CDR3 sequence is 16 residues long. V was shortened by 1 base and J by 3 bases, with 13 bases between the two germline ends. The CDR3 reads CASSQGAGKSGNTIYF. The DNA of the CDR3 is TGCGCCAGCAGCCAAGGGGCAGGGAAGAGTGGAAACACCATATATTTT.

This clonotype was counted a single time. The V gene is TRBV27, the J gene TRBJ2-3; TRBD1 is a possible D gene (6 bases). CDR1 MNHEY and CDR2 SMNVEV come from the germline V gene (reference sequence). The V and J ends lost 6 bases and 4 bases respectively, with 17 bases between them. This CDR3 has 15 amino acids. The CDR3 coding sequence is TGTGCCAGCAGATTCGGGACATCAAGCCCAGATACGCAGTATTTT. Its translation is CASRFGTSSPDTQYF.

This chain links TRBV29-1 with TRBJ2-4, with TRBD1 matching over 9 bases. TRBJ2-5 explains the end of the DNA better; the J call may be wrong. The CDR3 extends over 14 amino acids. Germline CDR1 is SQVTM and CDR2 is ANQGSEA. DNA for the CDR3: TGCAGCGTTGAGGGACAGGGACTTGAAGAGACCCAGTACTTC. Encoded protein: CSVEGQGLEETQYF.

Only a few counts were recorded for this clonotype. The CDR3 sequence is CSVRGAGASTDTQYF. In DNA form, the CDR3 reads TGCAGCGTTCGGGGAGCGGGGGCTAGCACAGATACGCAGTATTTT. The chain couples TRBV29-1 to TRBJ2-3; TRBD2 agrees at 8 bases. V was pared by 5 bases and J by 0 bases, with 7 bases of the junction left unmatched. The CDR3 spans 15 residues. Germline V gene lookup returns CDR1 SQVTM and CDR2 ANQGSEA.

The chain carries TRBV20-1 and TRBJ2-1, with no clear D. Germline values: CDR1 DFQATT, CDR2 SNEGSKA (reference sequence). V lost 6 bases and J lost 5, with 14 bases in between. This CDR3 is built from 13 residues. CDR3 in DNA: TGCAGTGCCCCAAATTATCCCAACAATGAGCAGTTCTTC. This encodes CSAPNYPNNEQFF.

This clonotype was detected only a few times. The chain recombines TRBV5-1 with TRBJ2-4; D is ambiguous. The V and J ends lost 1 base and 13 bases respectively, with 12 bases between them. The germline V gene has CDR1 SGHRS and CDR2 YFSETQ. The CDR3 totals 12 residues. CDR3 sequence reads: CASSLTAGEQYF. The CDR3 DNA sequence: TGCGCCAGCAGCTTGACGGCCGGAGAGCAGTACTTC.

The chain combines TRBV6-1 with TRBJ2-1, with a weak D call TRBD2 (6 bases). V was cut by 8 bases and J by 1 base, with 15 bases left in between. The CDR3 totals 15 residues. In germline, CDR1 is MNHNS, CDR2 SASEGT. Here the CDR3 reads CASWDGTLSYNEQFF. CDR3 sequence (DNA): TGTGCCAGCTGGGACGGGACTCTTTCCTACAATGAGCAGTTCTTC.

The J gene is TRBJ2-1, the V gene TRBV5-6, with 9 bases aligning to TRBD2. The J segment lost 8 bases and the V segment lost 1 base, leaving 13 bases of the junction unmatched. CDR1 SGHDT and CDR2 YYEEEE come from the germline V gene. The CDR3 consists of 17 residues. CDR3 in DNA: TGTGCCAGCAGCTTGACCTTGCGGGAGGGCCGTAGAGATGAGCAGTTCTTC. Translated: CASSLTLREGRRDEQFF.

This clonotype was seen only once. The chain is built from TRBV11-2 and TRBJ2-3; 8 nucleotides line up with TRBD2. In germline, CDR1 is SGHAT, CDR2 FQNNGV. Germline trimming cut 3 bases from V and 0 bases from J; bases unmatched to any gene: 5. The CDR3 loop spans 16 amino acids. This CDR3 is CASSFLSGGSTDTQYF. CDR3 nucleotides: TGTGCCAGCAGCTTTCTCAGCGGGGGTAGCACAGATACGCAGTATTTT. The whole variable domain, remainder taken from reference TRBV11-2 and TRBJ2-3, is EAGVAQSPRYKIIEKRQSVAFWCNPISGHATLYWYQQILGQGPKLLIQFQNNGVVDDSQLPKDRFSAERLKGVDSTLKIQPAKLEDSAVYLCASSFLSGGSTDTQYFGPGTRLTVL.

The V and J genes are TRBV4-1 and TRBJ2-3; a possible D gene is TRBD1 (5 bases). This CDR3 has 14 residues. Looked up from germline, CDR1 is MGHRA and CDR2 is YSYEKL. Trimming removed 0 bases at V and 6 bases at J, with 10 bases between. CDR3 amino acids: CASSQDIQGDTQYF. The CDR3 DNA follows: TGCGCCAGCAGCCAAGATATCCAGGGCGATACGCAGTATTTT.

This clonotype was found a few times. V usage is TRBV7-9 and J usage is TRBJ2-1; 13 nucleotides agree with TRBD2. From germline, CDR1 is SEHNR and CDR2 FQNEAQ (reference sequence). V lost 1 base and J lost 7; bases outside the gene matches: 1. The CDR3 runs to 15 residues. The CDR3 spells CASSLETSGGNEQFF. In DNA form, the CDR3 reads TGTGCCAGCAGCTTAGAGACTAGCGGGGGGAATGAGCAGTTCTTC.

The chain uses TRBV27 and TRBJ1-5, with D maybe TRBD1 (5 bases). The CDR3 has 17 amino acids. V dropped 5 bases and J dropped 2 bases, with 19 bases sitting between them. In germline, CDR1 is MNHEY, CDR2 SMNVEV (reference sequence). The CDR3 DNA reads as TGTGCCAGCAGTCCTTGGGACTCTGGAGGGGGCAATCAGCCCCAGCATTTT. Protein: CASSPWDSGGGNQPQHF.

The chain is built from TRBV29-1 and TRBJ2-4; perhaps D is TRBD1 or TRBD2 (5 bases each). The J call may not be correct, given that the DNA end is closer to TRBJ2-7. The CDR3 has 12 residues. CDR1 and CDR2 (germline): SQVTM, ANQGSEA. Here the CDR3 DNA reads TGCAGCGTGGGGGTGTCTGGGAACGAGCAGTACTTC. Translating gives CSVGVSGNEQYF.